The 4 T cell receptor beta chains in this list originate from one sample, sequenced in a study of T-cell reconstitution after alpha-beta-depleted transplantation in children. TCRbeta library preparation incorporated unique molecular identifiers. MiXCR, applied by TCRdb to the PCR reads, yields one record per CDR3 protein. The repertoire holds more than 200,000 distinct CDR3 sequences, with approximately 19% as singletons. Source: PBMCs, mostly from graft donor cells, taken 360 days after TCRalphabeta/CD19-depleted stem cell transplant. The receptors come from a male patient under 10 years old who had a stem cell transplant for acute lymphoblastic leukemia, so the T cells may come from the graft donor.

The chain recombines TRBV11-2 with TRBJ1-1; D remains unclear. CDR1 is SGHAT, CDR2 FQNNGV, per germline. Deletions cut 3 bases from V and 1 base from J, with 12 bases between. This CDR3 comprises 15 residues. CDR3 in amino acids: CASSFNGLGNTEAFF. CDR3 sequence (DNA): TGTGCCAGCAGCTTCAATGGGTTGGGGAACACTGAAGCTTTCTTT.

There are a few counts of this clonotype. The chain joins TRBV6-5 to TRBJ1-2; tentatively, D is TRBD1 (5 bases). Trimming pared 7 bases from V and 4 bases from J, leaving 16 bases between. The CDR3 length is 14 residues. Germline CDR1 and CDR2: MNHEY and SVGAGI. CDR3 residues: CASKSPGPRYGYTF. The CDR3 bases are TGTGCCAGCAAAAGTCCAGGGCCCCGCTATGGCTACACCTTC.

There are many counts of this clonotype. The chain joins TRBV11-1 to TRBJ2-3, with unresolved D. The ends were cut back, 5 bases at V and 4 bases at J, with 13 bases in the middle. The length of the CDR3 is 14 residues. CDR1 is SGHAT and CDR2 is FQDESV in the germline V gene (reference sequence). CDR3 protein: CASSQNTPPDTQYF. CDR3 nucleotides: TGTGCCAGCAGCCAGAATACACCGCCAGATACGCAGTATTTT. Drawing the rest from reference TRBV11-1 and TRBJ2-3, the complete variable domain is EAEVAQSPRYKITEKSQAVAFWCDPISGHATLYWYRQILGQGPELLVQFQDESVVDDSQLPKDRFSAERLKGVDSTLKIQPAELGDSAMYLCASSQNTPPDTQYFGPGTRLTVL.

This clonotype was counted between two and nine times. The rearrangement joins TRBV7-8 to TRBJ2-3; D is unclear. Trimming took off 0 bases at V and 7 bases at J, with 11 bases between the two ends. Per the germline V gene, CDR1 is SGHVS and CDR2 is FQNEAQ. This CDR3 region has 14 residues. The DNA of the CDR3 is TGTGCCAGCAGCTTAGCGTCTGGCGTGCATACGCAGTATTTT. As protein: CASSLASGVHTQYF.